The 10 T cell receptor beta chains reported below all come from one sample, sequenced in a study of regulatory T cells in long-lasting Graves disease (dated by TCRdb to the early 2020s). Libraries were prepared through multiplex PCR. This sample was sequenced with an Illumina HiSeq 4000. CDR3 regions were amplified by Arm-PCR with iRepertoire HTBI primers to construct TCR beta libraries. Through fastp at Q25 and MiXCR, TCRdb rebuilt clones from the public reads, retaining in-frame beta chains. All rows with the same CDR3 protein become a single entry with the most common DNA and genes. In all, the sample holds 350,000 to 450,000 distinct CDR3 sequences, and over 12% of those were seen once. The ten most abundant clones make up over 7% of the sample. The label giving this sample's time point can be read as: newly diagnosed GD, antithyroid drugs for less than 3 months. For both TCR sequencing and RNA sequencing, RNA was extracted from PBMCs in TRIzol.

This sample was also put to use in a study of T cells in Graves' hyperthyroidism and ophthalmopathy.

Sequencing was performed on peripheral blood mononuclear cells (PBMCs), taken at new diagnosis, from a patient treated with antithyroid drugs. The receptors shown here come from a woman in her 40s with Graves disease. Donor details come from another sample of the same person, matched by shared clones.

There are many counts of this clonotype. The V gene is TRBV19, the J gene TRBJ1-1, with D uncertain. The V end was cut by 3 bases, the J end by 6 bases, with 5 bases between. The CDR3 is 11 amino acids. CDR1 is LNHDA and CDR2 is SQIVND in the germline V gene (reference sequence). The CDR3 coding sequence is TGTGCCAGTAGTATTGGCGCTGAAGCTTTCTTT. Amino acid sequence: CASSIGAEAFF. Drawing the rest from reference TRBV19 and TRBJ1-1, the complete variable domain is DGGITQSPKYLFRKEGQNVTLSCEQNLNHDAMYWYRQDPGQGLRLIYYSQIVNDFQKGDIAEGYSVSREKKESFPLTVTSAQKNPTAFYLCASSIGAEAFFGQGTRLTVV.

The chain links TRBV7-8 to TRBJ2-1; 13 bases map to TRBD2. Trimming at V came to 4 bases and at J to 0 bases, leaving 6 bases not matched to a gene. The CDR3 extends over 18 amino acids. Germline CDR1 SGHVS, CDR2 FQNEAQ. The CDR3 DNA sequence: TGTGCCAGCAGCTCAGGACTAGCGGGAGCCATCTCCTACAATGAGCAGTTCTTC. Translation: CASSSGLAGAISYNEQFF.

At least ten counts were recorded for this clonotype. The gene calls are TRBV28 and TRBJ2-1; D is uncertain. Germline lookup yields CDR1 MDHEN and CDR2 SYDVKM. V lost 6 bases and J 8 bases, leaving 8 bases between the germline ends. This CDR3 has 11 amino acids. The CDR3 coding sequence is TGTGCCAGCAGGGGGTTGGATGAGCAGTTCTTC. Residues: CASRGLDEQFF.

The gene calls are TRBV7-8 and TRBJ2-1; 9 bases line up with TRBD2. The CDR3 runs to 17 residues. Unmatched junction bases numbered 10, after V lost 2 bases and J lost 5 bases. The V gene's germline CDR1 is SGHVS and CDR2 FQNEAQ. CDR3 in DNA: TGTGCCAGCAGCTTATTGGCTAGCGGGGTCCGGGACAATGAGCAGTTCTTC. The encoded protein is CASSLLASGVRDNEQFF.

This clonotype was observed at least ten times. The chain combines TRBV7-2 with TRBJ2-7; D call uncertain. The germline V gene encodes CDR1 SGHTA and CDR2 FQGNSA. CDR3 size: 14 residues. Trimming removed 5 bases at V and 2 bases at J, with 13 bases between. The CDR3, as DNA: TGTGCCAGCAGCCCAAGGGCCGGACCCTACGAGCAGTACTTC. Translating it yields CASSPRAGPYEQYF.

A single count supports this clonotype. This chain links TRBV11-2 with TRBJ2-7; D gene uncertain. The CDR3 runs 12 residues. CDR1 and CDR2 (germline): SGHAT, FQNNGV. The V end lost 6 bases, the J end lost 12 bases, and 18 bases lay between the germline ends. The CDR3, as DNA: TGTGCCAGCAGTCCTAATTCCTACGAACTGTACTTC. As protein: CASSPNSYELYF.

There are a few counts of this clonotype. The chain uses TRBV9 and TRBJ2-3; 13 bases are shared with TRBD2. This CDR3 spans 19 amino acids. J gave up 1 base and V 0 bases, and 8 bases lay outside the gene matches. Germline CDR1 reads SGDLS; CDR2 reads YYNGEE. CDR3 amino acids: CASSVGVGTSGAGTDTQYF. CDR3 sequence (DNA): TGTGCCAGCAGCGTAGGTGTTGGGACTAGCGGGGCGGGCACAGATACGCAGTATTTT. The variable domain in full, with the rest retrieved from reference TRBV9 and TRBJ2-3, is DSGVTQTPKHLITATGQRVTLRCSPRSGDLSVYWYQQSLDQGLQFLIQYYNGEERAKGNILERFSAQQFPDLHSELNLSSLELGDSALYFCASSVGVGTSGAGTDTQYFGPGTRLTVL.

This clonotype was counted many times. The chain employs TRBV29-1 and TRBJ2-7; 11 bases agree with TRBD2. Per germline, CDR1 SQVTM and CDR2 ANQGSEA. The CDR3 length is 13 residues. CDR3 DNA sequence: TGCACCGCTACCGGGACTAGCGGCTACGAGCAGTACTTC. It specifies CTATGTSGYEQYF.

In this sample, this clonotype turned up many times. V is TRBV24-1 and J is TRBJ2-1; TRBD2 agrees at 10 bases. Germline-derived CDR1 and CDR2 are KGHDR and SFDVKD. Trimming removed 5 bases from V and 10 bases from J; junction bases left unmatched: 10. The CDR3 totals 15 residues. CDR3 nucleotide sequence: TGTGCCACCAGTGTCTGGCTAGCGGGAGTAACCGAGCAGTTCTTC. Translated: CATSVWLAGVTEQFF.

Many counts were recorded for this clonotype. CDR3: CASNPLFRVGTGELFF. The CDR3 nucleotides are TGTGCCAGCAACCCGTTATTCCGGGTTGGGACCGGGGAGCTGTTTTTT. This chain uses TRBV28 with TRBJ2-2; unclear D gene. The CDR3 sequence is 16 residues long. Germline CDR1 is MDHEN and CDR2 is SYDVKM. The V and J ends lost 7 bases and 5 bases respectively, with 20 bases between them.